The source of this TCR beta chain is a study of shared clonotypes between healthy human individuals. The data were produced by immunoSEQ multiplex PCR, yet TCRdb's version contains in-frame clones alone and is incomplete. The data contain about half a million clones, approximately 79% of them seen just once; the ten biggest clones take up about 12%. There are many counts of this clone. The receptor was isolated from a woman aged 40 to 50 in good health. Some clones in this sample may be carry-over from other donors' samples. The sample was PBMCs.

CDR3 loop: CASSGTSGLHEQFF. CDR3 nucleotides: TGTGCCAGCAGCGGGACTAGCGGGCTTCATGAGCAGTTCTTC. The V call is TRBV25-1, the J call TRBJ2-1, with TRBD2 identical over 12 bases. Germline loops: CDR1 MGHDK, CDR2 SYGVNS. J was trimmed by 8 bases and V by 6 bases; bases with no gene match: 5. This CDR3 contains 14 residues.